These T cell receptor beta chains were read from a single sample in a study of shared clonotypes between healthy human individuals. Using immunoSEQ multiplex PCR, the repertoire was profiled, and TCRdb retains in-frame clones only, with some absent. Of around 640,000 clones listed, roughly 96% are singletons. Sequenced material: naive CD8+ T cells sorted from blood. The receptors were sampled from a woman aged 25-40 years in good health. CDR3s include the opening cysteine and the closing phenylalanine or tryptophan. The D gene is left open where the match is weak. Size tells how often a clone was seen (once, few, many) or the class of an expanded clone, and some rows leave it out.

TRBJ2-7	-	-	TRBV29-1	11	CSVEGDRSQYF	TGCAGCGTTGAGGGCGACAGGTCCCAGTACTTC
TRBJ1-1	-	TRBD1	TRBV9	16	CASSVSSGQVNTEAFF	TGTGCCAGCAGCGTTAGTTCCGGACAGGTCAACACTGAAGCTTTCTTT
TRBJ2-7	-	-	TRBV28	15	CASRPQGPGSYEQYF	TGTGCCAGCAGGCCCCAGGGCCCTGGCTCCTACGAGCAGTACTTC
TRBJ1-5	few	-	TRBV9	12	CASGDSNQPQHF	TGTGCCAGCGGGGATAGCAATCAGCCCCAGCATTTT
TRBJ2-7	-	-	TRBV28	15	CASSLSSGFSYEQYF	TGTGCCAGCAGTTTGTCCAGCGGGTTCTCCTACGAGCAGTACTTC
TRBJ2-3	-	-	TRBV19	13	CASSERQRDTQYF	TGTGCCAGTAGTGAAAGACAGCGGGATACGCAGTATTTT
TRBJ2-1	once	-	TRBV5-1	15	CASSLNWIAGDEQFF	TGCGCCAGCAGCTTAAACTGGATCGCTGGCGATGAGCAGTTCTTC
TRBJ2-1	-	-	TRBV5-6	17	CASSLFTPEASYNEQFF	TGTGCCAGCAGCTTGTTTACCCCCGAGGCATCCTACAATGAGCAGTTCTTC
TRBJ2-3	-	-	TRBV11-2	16	CASSRGFRLPTDTQYF	TGTGCCAGCAGCCGGGGCTTTCGGCTTCCCACAGATACGCAGTATTTT
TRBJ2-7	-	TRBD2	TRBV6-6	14	CASSYQTSPYEQYF	TGTGCCAGCAGTTACCAGACTAGCCCCTACGAGCAGTACTTC
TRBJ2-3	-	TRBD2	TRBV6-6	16	CASKQWSGSETDTQYF	TGTGCCAGCAAGCAGTGGAGCGGGAGTGAAACAGATACGCAGTATTTT
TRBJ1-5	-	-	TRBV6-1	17	CASSEEFGGYSNQPQHF	TGTGCCAGCAGTGAAGAGTTTGGAGGCTATAGCAATCAGCCCCAGCATTTT
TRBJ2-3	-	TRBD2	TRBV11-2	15	CASSLGAGEGDTQYF	TGTGCCAGCAGCTTAGGAGCGGGAGAAGGGGATACGCAGTATTTT
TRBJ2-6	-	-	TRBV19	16	CASSIMDRTGANVLTF	TGTGCCAGTAGTATAATGGATAGGACTGGGGCCAACGTCCTGACTTTC
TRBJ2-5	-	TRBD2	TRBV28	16	CASSSRTSGPFWEQYF	TGTGCCAGCAGTTCAAGGACTAGCGGCCCCTTTTGGGAGCAGTACTTC
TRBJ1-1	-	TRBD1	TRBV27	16	CASRGLTGGTDTEAFF	TGTGCCAGCAGGGGTTTGACAGGGGGTACGGACACTGAAGCTTTCTTT
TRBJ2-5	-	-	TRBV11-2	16	CASSLTLTRGGETQYF	TGTGCCAGCAGCTTAACCCTGACCAGGGGAGGCGAGACCCAGTACTTC
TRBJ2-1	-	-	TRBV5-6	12	CASSSTGIEQFF	TGTGCCAGCAGCTCCACAGGAATTGAGCAGTTCTTC
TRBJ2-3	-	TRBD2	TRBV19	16	CASSIGTSGSTDTQYF	TGTGCCAGTAGTATAGGTACTAGCGGGAGCACAGATACGCAGTATTTT
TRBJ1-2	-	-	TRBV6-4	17	CASSDSRLTGANYGYTF	TGTGCCAGCAGTGACTCGAGGTTAACGGGGGCTAACTATGGCTACACCTTC
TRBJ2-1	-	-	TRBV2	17	CATRNLIGEGSYNEQFF	TGTGCCACCCGGAATCTTATTGGAGAGGGGTCCTACAATGAGCAGTTCTTC
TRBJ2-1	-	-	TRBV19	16	CASSLIGGGSYNEQFF	TGTGCCAGTAGCCTTATAGGTGGGGGCTCCTACAATGAGCAGTTCTTC
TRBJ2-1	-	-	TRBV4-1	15	CASSQGLVSYNEQFF	TGCGCCAGCAGCCAAGGGCTAGTCTCCTACAATGAGCAGTTCTTC
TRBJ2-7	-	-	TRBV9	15	CASSVGGDSSYEQYF	TGTGCCAGCAGCGTCGGCGGGGATAGCTCCTACGAGCAGTACTTC
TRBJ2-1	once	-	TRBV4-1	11	CASSQLNEQFF	TGCGCCAGCAGCCAGCTCAATGAGCAGTTCTTC
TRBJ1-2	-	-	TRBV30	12	CAYSGTHYGYTF	TGTGCCTACTCGGGCACGCACTATGGCTACACCTTC
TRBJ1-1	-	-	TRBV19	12	CASSRRTAEAFF	TGTGCCAGTAGTAGGAGGACGGCTGAAGCTTTCTTT
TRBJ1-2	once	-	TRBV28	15	CASSTHREDHYGYTF	TGTGCCAGCAGTACCCACAGGGAGGATCACTATGGCTACACCTTC
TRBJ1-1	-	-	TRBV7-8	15	CASSDGQRRNTEAFF	TGTGCCAGCAGCGACGGACAGAGAAGGAACACTGAAGCTTTCTTT
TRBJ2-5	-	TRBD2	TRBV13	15	CASSFKKAGEETQYF	TGTGCCAGCAGCTTTAAAAAAGCGGGAGAAGAGACCCAGTACTTC
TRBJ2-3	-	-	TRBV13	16	CASSLVGARSGNTQYF	TGTGCCAGCAGCTTAGTGGGGGCTAGGTCGGGGAATACGCAGTATTTT
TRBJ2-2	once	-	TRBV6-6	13	CASSYGSGGELFF	TGTGCCAGCAGTTACGGCTCGGGCGGGGAGCTGTTTTTT
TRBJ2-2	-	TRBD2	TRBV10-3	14	CAHARGGDTGELFF	TGTGCCCACGCACGGGGGGGGGACACCGGGGAGCTGTTTTTT
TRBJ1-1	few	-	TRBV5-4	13	CASSSGDNTEAFF	TGTGCCAGCAGTTCAGGGGATAACACTGAAGCTTTCTTT
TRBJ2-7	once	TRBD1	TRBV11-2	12	CASATGDYEQYF	TGTGCCAGCGCCACAGGGGACTACGAGCAGTACTTC
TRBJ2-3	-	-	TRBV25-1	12	CASAESADTQYF	TGTGCCAGCGCAGAAAGTGCGGATACGCAGTATTTT